A single sample is the source of the 8 T cell receptor beta chains below, sequenced in a study of blood T cells in healthy people across ages. The authors ran a second PCR of roughly 6 to 12 cycles using a sample-barcoded 5' primer and a J-beta primer mix. TCRdb processed the 5' RACE reads anew with MiXCR; each CDR3 protein has one entry. The sample records about 670,000 distinct CDR3 sequences, about 43% being singletons. The material sequenced was blood. Source of these receptors: a man older than 75 in good health.

At least ten counts were recorded for this clonotype. The chain is built from TRBV6-2 or TRBV6-3 and TRBJ2-7; 13 bases are shared with TRBD2. This CDR3 has 16 residues. CDR1 is MNHEY, CDR2 SVGEGT, per germline. V was pared by 2 bases and J by 0 bases, with 1 base of the junction left unmatched. For the CDR3, the DNA is TGTGCCAGCAGTTACGGACTAGCGGGGGTCTCCTACGAGCAGTACTTC. Translated: CASSYGLAGVSYEQYF.

The rearrangement joins TRBV2 to TRBJ2-3; tentatively, D is TRBD2 (5 bases). Germline V gene data show CDR1 as SNHLY and CDR2 as FYNNEI. The CDR3 has 16 amino acids. The V gene lost 3 bases and the J gene lost 1 base, with 14 bases spanning the gap. The chain's CDR3 is CASSEVSGGRTDTQYF. The CDR3 DNA sequence: TGTGCCAGCAGTGAGGTGAGCGGCGGCCGCACAGATACGCAGTATTTT.

The chain uses TRBV15 and TRBJ2-5, with D hard to call. The V gene lost 2 bases and the J gene lost 3 bases, with 7 bases spanning the gap. The CDR3 extends over 13 amino acids. Germline V lookup: CDR1 LNHNV, CDR2 YYDKDF (reference sequence). The CDR3 spells CATSRRPKETQYF. The CDR3 nucleotides are TGTGCCACCAGCAGACGCCCAAAAGAGACCCAGTACTTC.

This clonotype showed up many times. The genes are TRBV5-1 and TRBJ2-3; D is possibly TRBD1 (5 bases). The CDR3 contains 16 residues. The germline V and J ends were trimmed by 0 bases and 6 bases, with 17 bases remaining between them. The germline CDR1 and CDR2 sequences are SGHRS and YFSETQ. CDR3 nucleotides: TGCGCCAGCAGCTTGGCCGTAGGGTTGACAGAGGATACGCAGTATTTT. Protein product: CASSLAVGLTEDTQYF.

A note on this clonotype: One end of the junction is discordant with germline, which a read error may explain. The chain uses TRBV11-3 and TRBJ2-4; D uncertain. Germline V gene sequence: CDR1 SGHNT, CDR2 YENEEA. The CDR3 extends over 13 amino acids. In nucleotides, the CDR3 is TGTGCCAGCAGCTTAGGTCCAGAAAACAGTCAGTACTTC. Translated: CASSLGPENSQYF.

Only a few counts were recorded for this clonotype. This sequence joins TRBV29-1 and TRBJ2-3; 11 nucleotides agree with TRBD1. Germline V gene sequence: CDR1 SQVTM, CDR2 ANQGSEA. J gave up 4 bases and V 7 bases, and 4 bases lay outside the gene matches. The CDR3 is made up of 13 amino acids. The CDR3 sequence is CSAEGQGADTQYF. The DNA of the CDR3 is TGCAGCGCCGAGGGACAGGGGGCAGATACGCAGTATTTT.

The J gene is TRBJ1-6, the V gene TRBV20-1; TRBD1 aligns across 10 bases. CDR3 size: 15 residues. Trimming cost V 2 bases and J 9 bases; bases outside gene matches: 7. Germline V gives CDR1 DFQATT, CDR2 SNEGSKA (reference sequence). The CDR3 loop reads CSARTRGTGASPLHF. The CDR3 coding sequence is TGCAGTGCTAGAACCCGTGGGACAGGGGCTTCACCCCTCCACTTT.

This clonotype has just a few counts. The V call is TRBV29-1, the J call TRBJ2-7; the D is unclear. V was shortened by 3 bases and J by 2 bases, with 8 bases between the two germline ends. The CDR3 has 12 amino acids. The germline gives CDR1 SQVTM, CDR2 ANQGSEA. The CDR3, as DNA: TGCAGCGTTGAGTCCGGCACCTACGAGCAGTACTTC. It translates to CSVESGTYEQYF.